This section outlines one TCR beta chain sequence together with its context. V dropped 8 bases and J dropped 4 bases, with 14 bases sitting between them. The germline V gene has CDR1 SNHLY and CDR2 FYNNEI. This CDR3 is built from 13 residues. The sequenced template was RNA, covering the TCR beta CDR3 region. After a first-round RT-PCR with HTBI primers, a second-round multiplex PCR was run. MiXCR was run by TCRdb on the multiplex PCR reads, yielding one entry per CDR3 protein. The sample yields 660,000 or so distinct CDR3 sequences, over 40% seen once. This specimen comes from a study of Graves' ophthalmopathy and Graves' hyperthyroidism. About the study: Before any treatment, peripheral blood was taken at the initial diagnosis.

Excluded: other autoimmune disease, uncontrolled infection, pregnancy or lactation. Clinical symptoms, serum thyroxine, TRAb, thyroid ultrasound and orbital computed tomography were relied on for diagnosis. Fresh peripheral blood, approximately 10 ml, was the PBMC source. Sequencing used peripheral blood. The chain is built from TRBV2 and TRBJ2-5; D possibly corresponds to TRBD2 (6 bases). This clonotype was sampled from an adult man with Graves' ophthalmopathy. CDR3 region: CASQPDGGETQYF. The CDR3 nucleotides are TGTGCCAGCCAACCAGACGGGGGAGAGACCCAGTACTTC.